These 31 T cell receptor beta chains were sequenced from one sample in a study of blood T cell repertoires in COVID-19. Data came from immunoSEQ multiplex PCR; TCRdb stores just in-frame clones and leaves some out. Among hundreds of thousands of clones listed, about 85% were seen once. The sequenced sample consisted of PBMCs or T cells enriched from blood (not recorded which). Receptor source: a woman in her 30s with acute COVID-19.

The chain uses TRBV11-2 and TRBJ2-3; D is uncertain. Looked up from germline, CDR1 is SGHAT and CDR2 is FQNNGV. This CDR3 has 15 residues. V was pared by 5 bases and J by 3 bases, with 15 bases between. In DNA, the CDR3 is TGTGCCAGCAGCCTCCTCGCGTCCGGGACAGATACGCAGTATTTT. Protein product: CASSLLASGTDTQYF.

The chain uses TRBV6-2 or TRBV6-3 and TRBJ1-5, with D perhaps TRBD1 (6 bases). CDR3 size: 15 residues. Trimming removed 0 bases at V and 4 bases at J, with 10 bases between. The V gene's germline CDR1 is MNHEY and CDR2 SVGEGT. This chain's CDR3 is CASSYSTGQNQPQHF. The CDR3, as DNA: TGTGCCAGCAGTTACTCTACAGGGCAGAATCAGCCCCAGCATTTT.

J is TRBJ1-2 and V is TRBV2; 12 bases are shared with TRBD1. V dropped 6 bases and J dropped 4; count of bases not matched to a gene: 9. This CDR3 is 16 amino acids long. Germline V gene lookup returns CDR1 SNHLY and CDR2 FYNNEI. The CDR3 sequence is CASSAGTGGLGYGYTF. CDR3 coding DNA: TGTGCCAGCAGCGCCGGGACAGGGGGCTTGGGCTATGGCTACACCTTC.

This chain links TRBV19 with TRBJ1-4; 7 bases fit TRBD1. The CDR3 is 13 amino acids. The germline V gene encodes CDR1 LNHDA and CDR2 SQIVND (reference sequence). V dropped 7 bases and J dropped 7; count of bases not matched to a gene: 6. The CDR3 protein is CASKRGRGEKLFF. Written as DNA, the CDR3 is TGTGCCAGTAAGAGGGGGCGCGGTGAAAAACTGTTTTTT.

V gene TRBV5-1 combines with J gene TRBJ2-3; D might be TRBD2 (5 bases). This CDR3 is built from 14 residues. V was clipped by 4 bases and J by 5 bases, with 14 bases between them. Germline lookup yields CDR1 SGHRS and CDR2 YFSETQ. Here the CDR3 reads CASSQRPSGDTQYF. CDR3 in DNA: TGCGCCAGCAGCCAAAGACCCAGCGGAGATACGCAGTATTTT.

Concerning this clone: At one of its ends the junction is not consistent with the germline gene, which may arise from a read error. This chain uses TRBV28 with TRBJ2-7, with 7 bases that match TRBD1. The CDR3 extends over 15 amino acids. Per the germline V gene, CDR1 is MDHEN and CDR2 is SYDVKM. The CDR3 DNA sequence: TGTGCCAGCGGTTTAATGGTACCCGGGACAGACGAGCAGTACTTC. Translating it yields CASGLMVPGTDEQYF. The variable domain in full, completed from reference TRBV28 and TRBJ2-7, reads DVKVTQSSRYLVKRTGEKVFLECVQDMDHENMFWYRQDPGLGLRLIYFSYDVKMKEKGDIPEGYSVSREKKERFSLILESASTNQTSMYLCASGLMVPGTDEQYFGPGTRLTVT.

The chain uses TRBV27 and TRBJ2-1; possible D gene TRBD2, 5 bases. CDR1 is MNHEY, CDR2 SMNVEV, per germline (reference sequence). V lost 8 bases and J 7 bases, leaving 9 bases between the germline ends. The CDR3 consists of 11 residues. CDR3 residues: CASGSGNEQFF. Here the CDR3 DNA reads TGTGCCAGCGGATCGGGGAATGAGCAGTTCTTC.

In regard to this clone: One junction end disagrees with the germline gene, perhaps due to a read error. This chain joins TRBV28 and TRBJ1-1; D not certain. The CDR3 is 9 amino acids. Germline values: CDR1 MDHEN, CDR2 SYDVKM. For the CDR3, the DNA is TGTGCCAGCAGCCCGTTGGGAGGATGG. Protein product: CASSPLGGW.

The chain carries TRBV9 and TRBJ1-2, with a weak D call TRBD1 (6 bases). This CDR3 spans 12 amino acids. Germline lookup yields CDR1 SGDLS and CDR2 YYNGEE. Trimming pared 4 bases from V and 7 bases from J, leaving 11 bases between. CDR3 sequence: CASSTTGIGYTF. CDR3 coding DNA: TGTGCCAGCAGCACAACAGGGATTGGCTACACCTTC. Looking up the rest from reference TRBV9 and TRBJ1-2 gives the full variable domain: DSGVTQTPKHLITATGQRVTLRCSPRSGDLSVYWYQQSLDQGLQFLIQYYNGEERAKGNILERFSAQQFPDLHSELNLSSLELGDSALYFCASSTTGIGYTFGSGTRLTVV.

In DNA form, the CDR3 reads TGTGCCAGCAGTAAGGGGGGGACTCTCTCTGGGGCCAACGTCCTGACTTTC. It yields the protein CASSKGGTLSGANVLTF. The chain carries TRBV2 and TRBJ2-6; D perhaps matches TRBD2 (7 bases). V dropped 5 bases and J dropped 0 bases, with 14 bases sitting between them. The length of the CDR3 is 17 residues. Germline loops: CDR1 SNHLY, CDR2 FYNNEI.

The chain is built from TRBV28 and TRBJ1-4; TRBD1 agrees at 11 bases. The CDR3 covers 15 residues. The ends lost 6 bases at V and 4 bases at J; junction bases unmatched: 4. Germline CDR1 is MDHEN and CDR2 is SYDVKM. CDR3 nucleotide sequence: TGTGCCAGCAGCCGAGGGACAGGGGGTAATGAAAAACTGTTTTTT. It translates to CASSRGTGGNEKLFF.

V gene TRBV7-9 combines with J gene TRBJ2-5, with 8 positions matching TRBD2. The ends lost 5 bases at V and 5 bases at J; junction bases unmatched: 10. Germline V CDR1 and CDR2: SEHNR, FQNEAQ (reference sequence). The CDR3 covers 15 residues. CDR3 nucleotide sequence: TGTGCCAGCAGCCTCCGCGGGGGGATGGGGGAGACCCAGTACTTC. Protein product: CASSLRGGMGETQYF.

CDR3 DNA sequence: TGTGCCAGCATGCAGGGGATAATTAATTCACCCCTCCACTTT. Its translation: CASMQGIINSPLHF. The genes are TRBV2 and TRBJ1-6, with a tentative D call TRBD1 (6 bases). V lost 7 bases, J lost 6 bases, and 13 bases lay in between. CDR1 SNHLY and CDR2 FYNNEI come from the germline V gene. This CDR3 has 14 amino acids. The full variable domain, rest sourced from reference TRBV2 and TRBJ1-6, is EPEVTQTPSHQVTQMGQEVILRCVPISNHLYFYWYRQILGQKVEFLVSFYNNEISEKSEIFDDQFSVERPDGSNFTLKIRSTKLEDSAMYFCASMQGIINSPLHFGNGTRLTVT.

This chain connects TRBV13 to TRBJ2-7; TRBD1 matches at 7 bases. CDR3 length: 14 amino acids. Germline CDR1 and CDR2: PRHDT and FYEKMQ (reference sequence). The V and J ends lost 5 bases and 0 bases, in that order; junction bases with no gene match: 4. The CDR3 nucleotides are TGTGCCAGCAGCCGGGACAGCGACTCCTACGAGCAGTACTTC. Translated, it gives CASSRDSDSYEQYF.

The rearrangement uses TRBV11-3 and TRBJ2-1; TRBD2 matches 11 bases. CDR1 and CDR2 from the germline V gene are SGHNT and YENEEA. After removal of 0 bases from V and 7 bases from J, the junction contained 8 bases not matched to a gene. This CDR3 spans 17 amino acids. Written as DNA, the CDR3 is TGTGCCAGCAGCTTAGATCCGGGACTAGCGGTCTCGAATGAGCAGTTCTTC. As protein: CASSLDPGLAVSNEQFF.

This clone was detected only a few times. The chain recombines TRBV9 with TRBJ1-1; tentative D call: TRBD1 (5 bases). CDR1 SGDLS and CDR2 YYNGEE come from the germline V gene. There are 15 residues in the CDR3. V shed 4 bases and J shed 2 bases, with 15 bases lying between them. This chain's CDR3 is CASSPKGAANTEAFF. DNA of the CDR3: TGTGCCAGCAGCCCCAAAGGGGCGGCAAACACTGAAGCTTTCTTT.

This chain links TRBV5-1 with TRBJ2-7, with D possibly being TRBD1 (9 bases). Germline CDR1 SGHRS, CDR2 YFSETQ. V was trimmed by 0 bases and J by 3 bases, leaving 25 bases between them. CDR3 length: 19 residues. This chain's CDR3 is CASSLAPPGQGAGDYEQYF. DNA for the CDR3: TGCGCCAGCAGCTTGGCTCCACCGGGACAGGGAGCGGGAGACTACGAGCAGTACTTC.

V is TRBV9 and J is TRBJ1-2; the D gene is possibly TRBD1 (5 bases). The CDR3 runs to 12 residues. CDR1 and CDR2 from the germline V gene are SGDLS and YYNGEE. V lost 5 bases, J lost 4 bases, and 9 bases lay in between. The CDR3 nucleotides are TGTGCCAGCAGTCAGGGAGGCTATGGCTACACCTTC. It codes for CASSQGGYGYTF.

The rearrangement uses TRBV7-2 and TRBJ2-7, with TRBD1 identical over 7 bases. This CDR3 is 15 amino acids long. Germline V gene sequence: CDR1 SGHTA, CDR2 FQGNSA. V was pared by 5 bases and J by 2 bases, with 9 bases of the junction left unmatched. The CDR3 bases are TGTGCCAGCAGCCCCATAGACAGGGTACCCTACGAGCAGTACTTC. Translated: CASSPIDRVPYEQYF.

This chain connects TRBV6-5 to TRBJ2-5; 9 positions match TRBD1. V shed 8 bases, J shed 5 bases, and the junction held 9 bases outside the gene matches. Germline-derived CDR1 and CDR2 are MNHEY and SVGAGI. The CDR3 is made up of 14 amino acids. In DNA form, the CDR3 reads TGTGCCAGCGGCGGACAGGGGTTTAAGGAGACCCAGTACTTC. As protein: CASGGQGFKETQYF.

The chain carries TRBV6-5 and TRBJ2-7; 11 bases line up with TRBD1. This CDR3 comprises 15 residues. Unmatched junction bases numbered 7, after V lost 6 bases and J lost 3 bases. The germline CDR1 and CDR2 sequences are MNHEY and SVGAGI. The CDR3 reads CASRISGTGGYEQYF. The DNA for the CDR3 is TGTGCCAGCAGGATATCCGGGACAGGGGGCTACGAGCAGTACTTC.

The V gene is TRBV6-5, the J gene TRBJ2-7; D is possibly TRBD1 (5 bases). Germline loops: CDR1 MNHEY, CDR2 SVGAGI. The CDR3 has 14 residues. Trimming removed 7 bases from V and 2 bases from J, with 15 bases in between. CDR3 amino acids: CASTGQTPPYEQYF. For the CDR3, the DNA is TGTGCCAGCACTGGACAAACGCCACCCTACGAGCAGTACTTC.

V and J are TRBV2 and TRBJ2-2, with D possibly matching TRBD1 (5 bases). Germline V CDR1 and CDR2: SNHLY, FYNNEI. V lost 1 base, J lost 4 bases, and 10 bases lay in between. The CDR3 is 15 residues long. DNA of the CDR3: TGTGCCAGCAGTGAAGGGGTGGGGCCCACCGGGGAGCTGTTTTTT. It is translated as CASSEGVGPTGELFF.

The J gene is TRBJ2-1, the V gene TRBV7-6; TRBD2 matches 13 bases. V lost 2 bases and J lost 0; bases outside the gene matches: 10. The CDR3 runs to 20 residues. Germline lookup yields CDR1 SGHVS and CDR2 FNYEAQ. The CDR3 coding sequence is TGTGCCAGCAGCTTACGAGGGGGGACTAGCGGGGTTTACTCCTACAATGAGCAGTTCTTC. Its translation is CASSLRGGTSGVYSYNEQFF.

The V call is TRBV7-9, the J call TRBJ1-5; 7 nucleotides match TRBD1. This CDR3 contains 16 residues. Germline V gene sequence: CDR1 SEHNR, CDR2 FQNEAQ (reference sequence). The V segment lost 5 bases and the J segment 5 bases; nucleotides outside the gene matches: 12. CDR3 coding DNA: TGTGCCAGCAGCCGAGTAACAGGGGCAGGAGATCAGCCCCAGCATTTT. Protein: CASSRVTGAGDQPQHF.

The V gene is TRBV28, the J gene TRBJ2-3; D call uncertain. CDR3 size: 12 residues. V gave up 3 bases and J gave up 3 bases, with 4 bases separating them. Germline assignment: CDR1 MDHEN and CDR2 SYDVKM. The CDR3 reads CASSFFTDTQYF. DNA of the CDR3: TGTGCCAGCAGTTTCTTTACAGATACGCAGTATTTT.

V is TRBV5-1 and J is TRBJ1-2; D gene uncertain. Germline lookup yields CDR1 SGHRS and CDR2 YFSETQ. Trimming shortened V by 0 bases and J by 3 bases, and 9 bases separated the two germline ends. This CDR3 has 14 amino acids. The CDR3 here is CASSLAYGDYGYTF. CDR3 nucleotides: TGCGCCAGCAGCTTGGCCTATGGTGACTATGGCTACACCTTC.

The gene calls are TRBV5-1 and TRBJ2-7, with 7 bases matching TRBD1. V lost 2 bases and J lost 2; bases outside the gene matches: 4. The CDR3 covers 14 residues. The germline CDR1 and CDR2 sequences are SGHRS and YFSETQ. The CDR3 DNA follows: TGCGCCAGCAGCTTACAGGGGTTCCCCTACGAGCAGTACTTC. Amino acid sequence: CASSLQGFPYEQYF. The entire variable domain, with the rest obtained from reference TRBV5-1 and TRBJ2-7, is as follows: KAGVTQTPRYLIKTRGQQVTLSCSPISGHRSVSWYQQTPGQGLQFLFEYFSETQRNKGNFPGRFSGRQFSNSRSEMNVSTLELGDSALYLCASSLQGFPYEQYFGPGTRLTVT.

This clone was counted between two and nine times. In DNA form, the CDR3 reads TGCGCCAGCAGCTTCTCCGGGACAGGGGGCGACGAGCAGTACTTC. It encodes CASSFSGTGGDEQYF. The chain employs TRBV5-1 and TRBJ2-7, with 12 bases matching TRBD1. The germline V gene has CDR1 SGHRS and CDR2 YFSETQ. The CDR3 runs 15 residues. V shed 2 bases, J shed 5 bases, and the junction held 5 bases outside the gene matches.

The chain has TRBV7-8 and TRBJ1-2; no clear D gene. Germline CDR1 and CDR2: SGHVS and FQNEAQ. CDR3 length: 15 residues. Trimming removed 5 bases at V and 4 bases at J, with 17 bases between. The CDR3 sequence: CASSPFLTESYGYTF. DNA of the CDR3: TGTGCCAGCAGCCCCTTCTTGACGGAGTCCTATGGCTACACCTTC.

The chain uses TRBV14 and TRBJ1-3; no definite D call. This CDR3 contains 12 residues. The V gene's germline CDR1 is SGHDN and CDR2 FVKESK. V was pared by 0 bases and J by 8 bases, with 5 bases between. The CDR3 DNA reads TGTGCCAGCAGCCAAGAGGAGGACACCATATATTTT. Translation gives CASSQEEDTIYF.